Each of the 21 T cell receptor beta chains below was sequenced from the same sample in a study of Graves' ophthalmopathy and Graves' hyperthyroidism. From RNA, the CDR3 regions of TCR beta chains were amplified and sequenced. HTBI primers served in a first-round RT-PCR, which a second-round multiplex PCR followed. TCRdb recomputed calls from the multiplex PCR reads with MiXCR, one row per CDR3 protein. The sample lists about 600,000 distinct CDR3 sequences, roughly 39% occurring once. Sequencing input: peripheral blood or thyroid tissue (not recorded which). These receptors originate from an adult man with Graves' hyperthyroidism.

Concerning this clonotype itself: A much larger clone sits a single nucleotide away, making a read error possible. CDR3 DNA sequence: TGCGTCAGCAGCGGCTGGGACACGGCCTCCTACGAGCAGTACTTC. It yields the protein CVSSGWDTASYEQYF. The chain is built from TRBV5-1 and TRBJ2-7; D perhaps matches TRBD1 (6 bases). Germline values: CDR1 SGHRS, CDR2 YFSETQ. The CDR3 sequence is 15 residues long.

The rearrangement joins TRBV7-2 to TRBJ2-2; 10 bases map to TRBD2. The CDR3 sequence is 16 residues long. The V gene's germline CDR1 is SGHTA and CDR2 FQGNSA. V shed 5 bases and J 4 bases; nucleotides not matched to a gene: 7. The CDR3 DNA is TGTGCCAGCAGCATCTCCGGGACTAGCGTCACCGGGGAGCTGTTTTTT. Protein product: CASSISGTSVTGELFF. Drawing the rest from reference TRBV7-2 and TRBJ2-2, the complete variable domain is GAGVSQSPSNKVTEKGKDVELRCDPISGHTALYWYRQSLGQGLEFLIYFQGNSAPDKSGLPSDRFSAERTGGSVSTLTIQRTQQEDSAVYLCASSISGTSVTGELFFGEGSRLTVL.

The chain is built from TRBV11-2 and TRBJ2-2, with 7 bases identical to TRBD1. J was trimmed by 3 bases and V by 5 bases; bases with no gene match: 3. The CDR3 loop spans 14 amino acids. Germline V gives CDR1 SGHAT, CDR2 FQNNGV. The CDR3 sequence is CASSRTGYTGELFF. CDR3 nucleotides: TGTGCCAGCAGCCGGACAGGTTACACCGGGGAGCTGTTTTTT.

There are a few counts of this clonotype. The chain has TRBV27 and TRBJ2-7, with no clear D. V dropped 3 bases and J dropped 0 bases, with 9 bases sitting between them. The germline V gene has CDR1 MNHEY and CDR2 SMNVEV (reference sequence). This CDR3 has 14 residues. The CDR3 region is CASSLDGPSYEQYF. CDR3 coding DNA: TGTGCCAGCAGTTTGGACGGCCCCTCCTACGAGCAGTACTTC.

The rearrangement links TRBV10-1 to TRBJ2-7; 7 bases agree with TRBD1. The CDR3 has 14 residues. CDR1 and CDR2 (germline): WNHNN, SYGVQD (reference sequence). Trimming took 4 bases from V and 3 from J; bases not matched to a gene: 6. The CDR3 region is CASSAGTAFYEQYF. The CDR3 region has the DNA TGCGCCAGCAGTGCCGGGACAGCCTTCTACGAGCAGTACTTC.

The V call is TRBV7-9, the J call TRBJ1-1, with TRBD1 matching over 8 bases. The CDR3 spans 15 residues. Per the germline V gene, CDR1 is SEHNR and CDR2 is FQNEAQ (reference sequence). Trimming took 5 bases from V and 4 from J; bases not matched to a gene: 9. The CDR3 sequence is CASSLDRGQGTEAFF. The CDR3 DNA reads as TGTGCCAGCAGCCTAGACAGGGGACAAGGCACTGAAGCTTTCTTT. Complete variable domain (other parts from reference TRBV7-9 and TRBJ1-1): DTGVSQNPRHKITKRGQNVTFRCDPISEHNRLYWYRQTLGQGPEFLTYFQNEAQLEKSRLLSDRFSAERPKGSFSTLEIQRTEQGDSAMYLCASSLDRGQGTEAFFGQGTRLTVV.

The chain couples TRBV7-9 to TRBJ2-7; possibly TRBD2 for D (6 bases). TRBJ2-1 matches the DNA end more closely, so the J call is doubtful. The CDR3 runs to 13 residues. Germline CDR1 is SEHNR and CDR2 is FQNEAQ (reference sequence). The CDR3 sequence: CASKKGLHNEQFF. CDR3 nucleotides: TGTGCCAGCAAAAAGGGACTGCACAATGAGCAGTTCTTC.

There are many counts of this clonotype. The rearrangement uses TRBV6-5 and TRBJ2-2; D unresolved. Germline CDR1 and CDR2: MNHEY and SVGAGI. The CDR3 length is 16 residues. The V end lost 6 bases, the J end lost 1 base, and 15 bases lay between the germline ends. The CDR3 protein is CASSRTWTVNTGELFF. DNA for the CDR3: TGTGCCAGCAGCCGGACCTGGACGGTGAACACCGGGGAGCTGTTTTTT.

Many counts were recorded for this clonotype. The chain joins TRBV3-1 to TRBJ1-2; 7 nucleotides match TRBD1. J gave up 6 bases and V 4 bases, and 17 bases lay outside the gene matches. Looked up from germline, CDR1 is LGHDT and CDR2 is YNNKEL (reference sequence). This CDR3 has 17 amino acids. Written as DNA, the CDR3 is TGTGCCAGCAGCCTATCCTTCGGTAGGGGGCAATGGAATGGCTACACCTTC. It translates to CASSLSFGRGQWNGYTF. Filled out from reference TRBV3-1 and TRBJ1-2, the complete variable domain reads DTAVSQTPKYLVTQMGNDKSIKCEQNLGHDTMYWYKQDSKKFLKIMFSYNNKELIINETVPNRFSPKSPDKAHLNLHINSLELGDSAVYFCASSLSFGRGQWNGYTFGSGTRLTVV.

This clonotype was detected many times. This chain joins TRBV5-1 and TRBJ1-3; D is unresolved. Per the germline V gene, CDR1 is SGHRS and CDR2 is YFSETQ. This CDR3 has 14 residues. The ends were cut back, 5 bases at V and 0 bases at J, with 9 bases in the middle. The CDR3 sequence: CASRSANSGNTIYF. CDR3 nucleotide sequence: TGCGCCAGCAGATCAGCCAACTCTGGAAACACCATATATTTT.

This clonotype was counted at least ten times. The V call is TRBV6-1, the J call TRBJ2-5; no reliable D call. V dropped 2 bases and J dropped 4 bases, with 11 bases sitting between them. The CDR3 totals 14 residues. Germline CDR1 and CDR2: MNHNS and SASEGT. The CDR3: CASSEQGIGETQYF. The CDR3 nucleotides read TGTGCCAGCAGTGAACAAGGGATAGGAGAGACCCAGTACTTC.

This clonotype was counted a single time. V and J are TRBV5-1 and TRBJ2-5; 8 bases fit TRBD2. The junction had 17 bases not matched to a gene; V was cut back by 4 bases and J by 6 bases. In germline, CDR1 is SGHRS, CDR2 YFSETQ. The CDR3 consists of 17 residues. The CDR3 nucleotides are TGCGCCAGCAGCATTAGCGGGACGTCCTACAATGAGCAGACCCAGTACTTC. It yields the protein CASSISGTSYNEQTQYF.

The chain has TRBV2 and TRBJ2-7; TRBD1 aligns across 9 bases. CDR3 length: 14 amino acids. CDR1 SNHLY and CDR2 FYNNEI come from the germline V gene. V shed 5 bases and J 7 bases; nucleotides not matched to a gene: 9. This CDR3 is CASSRTGDRGEQYF. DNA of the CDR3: TGTGCCAGCAGTCGGACAGGGGATAGGGGGGAGCAGTACTTC.

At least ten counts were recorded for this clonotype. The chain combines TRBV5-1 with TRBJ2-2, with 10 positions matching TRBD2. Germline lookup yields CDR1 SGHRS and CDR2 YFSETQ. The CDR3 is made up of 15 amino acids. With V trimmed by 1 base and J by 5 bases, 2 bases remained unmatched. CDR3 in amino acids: CASSLILAGTGELFF. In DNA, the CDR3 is TGCGCCAGCAGCTTGATACTAGCGGGAACCGGGGAGCTGTTTTTT.

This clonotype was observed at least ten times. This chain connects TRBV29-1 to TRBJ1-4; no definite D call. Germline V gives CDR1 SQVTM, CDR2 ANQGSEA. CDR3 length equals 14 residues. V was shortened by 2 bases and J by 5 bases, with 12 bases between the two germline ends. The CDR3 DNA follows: TGCAGCGTTGAACTGAGACTGGTCAATGAAAAACTGTTTTTT. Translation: CSVELRLVNEKLFF.

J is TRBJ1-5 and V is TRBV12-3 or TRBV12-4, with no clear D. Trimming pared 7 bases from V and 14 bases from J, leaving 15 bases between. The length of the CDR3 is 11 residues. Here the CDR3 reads CASKGRSYEHF. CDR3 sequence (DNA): TGTGCCAGCAAAGGACGTAGCTACGAGCATTTT.

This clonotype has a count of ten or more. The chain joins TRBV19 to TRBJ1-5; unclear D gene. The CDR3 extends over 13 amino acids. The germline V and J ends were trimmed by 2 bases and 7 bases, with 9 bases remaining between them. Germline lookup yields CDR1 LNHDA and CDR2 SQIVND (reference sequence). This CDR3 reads CASSINFFQPQHF. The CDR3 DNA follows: TGTGCCAGTAGTATAAATTTCTTCCAGCCCCAGCATTTT. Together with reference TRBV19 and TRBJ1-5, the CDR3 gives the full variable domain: DGGITQSPKYLFRKEGQNVTLSCEQNLNHDAMYWYRQDPGQGLRLIYYSQIVNDFQKGDIAEGYSVSREKKESFPLTVTSAQKNPTAFYLCASSINFFQPQHFGDGTRLSIL.

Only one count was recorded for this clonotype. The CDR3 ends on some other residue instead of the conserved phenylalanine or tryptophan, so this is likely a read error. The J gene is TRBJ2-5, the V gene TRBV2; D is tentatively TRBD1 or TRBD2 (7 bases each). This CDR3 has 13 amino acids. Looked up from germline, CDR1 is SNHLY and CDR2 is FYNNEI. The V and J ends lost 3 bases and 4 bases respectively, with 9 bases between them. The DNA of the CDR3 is TGTGCCAGCAGTGACAGGGGGGGAGAGACCCAGTACTCT. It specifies CASSDRGGETQYS.

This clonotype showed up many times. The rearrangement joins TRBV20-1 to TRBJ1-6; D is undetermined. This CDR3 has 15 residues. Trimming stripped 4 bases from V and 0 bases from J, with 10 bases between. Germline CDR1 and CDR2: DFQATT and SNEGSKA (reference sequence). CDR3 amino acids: CSAISFSSYNSPLHF. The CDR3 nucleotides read TGCAGTGCTATCTCCTTTAGCTCCTATAATTCACCCCTCCACTTT.

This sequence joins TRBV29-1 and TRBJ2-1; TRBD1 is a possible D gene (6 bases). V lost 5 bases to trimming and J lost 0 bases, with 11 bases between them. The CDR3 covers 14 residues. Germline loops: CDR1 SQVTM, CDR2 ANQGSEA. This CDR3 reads CSVNRDTSYNEQFF. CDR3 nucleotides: TGCAGCGTTAACCGGGACACCTCCTACAATGAGCAGTTCTTC.

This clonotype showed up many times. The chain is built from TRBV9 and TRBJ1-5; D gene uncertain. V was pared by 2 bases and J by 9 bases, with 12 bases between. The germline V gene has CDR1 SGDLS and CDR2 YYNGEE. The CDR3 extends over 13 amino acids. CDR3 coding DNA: TGTGCCAGCAGCGTGATGCAGGAGGGGCCCCAGCATTTT. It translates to CASSVMQEGPQHF.